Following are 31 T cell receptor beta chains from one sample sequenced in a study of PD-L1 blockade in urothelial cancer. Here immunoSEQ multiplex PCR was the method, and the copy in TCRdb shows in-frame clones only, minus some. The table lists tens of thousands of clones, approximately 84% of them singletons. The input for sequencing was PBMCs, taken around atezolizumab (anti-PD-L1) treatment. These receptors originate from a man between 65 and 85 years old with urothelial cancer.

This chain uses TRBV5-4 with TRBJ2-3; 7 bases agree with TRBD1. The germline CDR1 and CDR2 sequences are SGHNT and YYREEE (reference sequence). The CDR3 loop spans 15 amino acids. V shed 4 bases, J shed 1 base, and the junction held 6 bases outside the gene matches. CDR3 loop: CASSLTGLGTDTQYF. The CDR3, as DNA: TGTGCCAGCAGCCTGACAGGGCTCGGCACAGATACGCAGTATTTT. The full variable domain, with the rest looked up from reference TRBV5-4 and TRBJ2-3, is ETGVTQSPTHLIKTRGQQVTLRCSSQSGHNTVSWYQQALGQGPQFIFQYYREEENGRGNFPPRFSGLQFPNYSSELNVNALELDDSALYLCASSLTGLGTDTQYFGPGTRLTVL.

The CDR3, as DNA: TGTGCCAGCAGCCCGGCGGGAGACTACGAGCAGTACTTC. It translates to CASSPAGDYEQYF. V usage is TRBV7-9 and J usage is TRBJ2-7; 7 nucleotides align to TRBD2. V lost 5 bases, J lost 3 bases, and 4 bases stayed unmatched. This CDR3 contains 13 residues. Germline V CDR1 and CDR2: SEHNR, FQNEAQ (reference sequence).

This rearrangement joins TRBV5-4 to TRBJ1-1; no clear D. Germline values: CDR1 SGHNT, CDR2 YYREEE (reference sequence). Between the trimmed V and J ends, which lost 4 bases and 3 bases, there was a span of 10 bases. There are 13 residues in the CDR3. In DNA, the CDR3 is TGTGCCAGCAGCAACCGGTTCGACACTGAAGCTTTCTTT. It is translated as CASSNRFDTEAFF.

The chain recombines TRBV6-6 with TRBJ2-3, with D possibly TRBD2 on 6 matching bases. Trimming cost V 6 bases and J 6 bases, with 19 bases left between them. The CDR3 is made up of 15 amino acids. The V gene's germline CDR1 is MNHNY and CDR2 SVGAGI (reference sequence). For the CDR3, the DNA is TGTGCCAGCAGCCTCCGGCCGGACCGGGGGGATACGCAGTATTTT. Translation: CASSLRPDRGDTQYF.

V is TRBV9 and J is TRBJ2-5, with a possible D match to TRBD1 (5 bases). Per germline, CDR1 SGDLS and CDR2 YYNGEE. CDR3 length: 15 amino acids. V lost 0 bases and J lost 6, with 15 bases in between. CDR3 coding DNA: TGTGCCAGCAGCGTAGACCAGGGCGTTGGGAAGACCCAGTACTTC. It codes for CASSVDQGVGKTQYF.

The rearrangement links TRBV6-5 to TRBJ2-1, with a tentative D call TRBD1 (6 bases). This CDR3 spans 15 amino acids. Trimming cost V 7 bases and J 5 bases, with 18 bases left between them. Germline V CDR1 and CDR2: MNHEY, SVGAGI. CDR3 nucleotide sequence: TGTGCCAGCATATCCCTGGGCAGGGGAAACAATGAGCAGTTCTTC. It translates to CASISLGRGNNEQFF.

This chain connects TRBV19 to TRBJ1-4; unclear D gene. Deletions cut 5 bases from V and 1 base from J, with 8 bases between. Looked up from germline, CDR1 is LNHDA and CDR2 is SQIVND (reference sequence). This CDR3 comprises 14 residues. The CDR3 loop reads CASSREGTNEKLFF. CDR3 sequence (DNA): TGTGCCAGTAGTCGAGAGGGAACTAATGAAAAACTGTTTTTT.

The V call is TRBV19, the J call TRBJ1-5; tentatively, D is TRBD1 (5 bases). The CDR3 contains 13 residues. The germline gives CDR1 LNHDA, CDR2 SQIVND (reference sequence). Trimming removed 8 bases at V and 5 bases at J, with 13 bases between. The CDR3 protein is CASSQGMDQPQHF. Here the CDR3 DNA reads TGTGCCAGTTCTCAGGGAATGGATCAGCCCCAGCATTTT.

This CDR3 reads CASSGTSARETQYF. CDR3 DNA sequence: TGTGCCAGCAGTGGGACTAGCGCCAGGGAGACCCAGTACTTC. The V gene is TRBV6-5, the J gene TRBJ2-5; 10 bases match TRBD2. The CDR3 consists of 14 residues. J gave up 5 bases and V 5 bases, and 5 bases lay outside the gene matches. Germline V gene lookup returns CDR1 MNHEY and CDR2 SVGAGI.

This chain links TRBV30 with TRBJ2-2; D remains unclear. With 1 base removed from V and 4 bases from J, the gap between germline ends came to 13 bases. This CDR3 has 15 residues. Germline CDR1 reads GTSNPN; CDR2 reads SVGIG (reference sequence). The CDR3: CAWSGSPGGTGELFF. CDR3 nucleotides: TGTGCCTGGAGTGGAAGCCCCGGCGGCACCGGGGAGCTGTTTTTT.

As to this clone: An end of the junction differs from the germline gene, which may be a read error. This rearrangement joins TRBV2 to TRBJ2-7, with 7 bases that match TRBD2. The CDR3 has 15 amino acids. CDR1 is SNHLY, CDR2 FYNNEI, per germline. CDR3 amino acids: CASSEASGLPRALDF. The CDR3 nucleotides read TGTGCCAGCAGTGAGGCTAGCGGACTACCGCGAGCATTGGACTTC.

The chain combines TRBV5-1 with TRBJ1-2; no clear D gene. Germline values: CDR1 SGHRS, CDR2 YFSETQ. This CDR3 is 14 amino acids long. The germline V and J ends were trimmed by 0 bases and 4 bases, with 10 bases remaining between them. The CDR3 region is CASSLGAVTYGYTF. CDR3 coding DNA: TGCGCCAGCAGCTTGGGGGCTGTCACCTATGGCTACACCTTC.

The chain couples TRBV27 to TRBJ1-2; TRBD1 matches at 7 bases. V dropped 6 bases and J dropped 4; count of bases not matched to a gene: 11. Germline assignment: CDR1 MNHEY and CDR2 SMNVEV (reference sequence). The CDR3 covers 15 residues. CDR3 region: CASSPTGRGTYGYTF. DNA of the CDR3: TGTGCCAGCAGCCCAACCGGCAGGGGGACCTATGGCTACACCTTC.

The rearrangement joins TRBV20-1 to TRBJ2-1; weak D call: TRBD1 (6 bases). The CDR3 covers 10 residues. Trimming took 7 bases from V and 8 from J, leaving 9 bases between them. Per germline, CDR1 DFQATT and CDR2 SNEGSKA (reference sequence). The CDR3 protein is CSVWGHEQFF. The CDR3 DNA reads TGCAGTGTTTGGGGGCATGAGCAGTTCTTC.

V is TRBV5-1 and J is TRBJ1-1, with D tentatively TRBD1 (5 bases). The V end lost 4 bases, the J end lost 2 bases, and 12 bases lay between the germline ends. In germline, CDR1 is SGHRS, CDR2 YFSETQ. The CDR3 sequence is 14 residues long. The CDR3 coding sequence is TGCGCCAGCAGCCGCGGGGGGTATAACACTGAAGCTTTCTTT. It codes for CASSRGGYNTEAFF. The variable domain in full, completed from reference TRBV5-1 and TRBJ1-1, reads KAGVTQTPRYLIKTRGQQVTLSCSPISGHRSVSWYQQTPGQGLQFLFEYFSETQRNKGNFPGRFSGRQFSNSRSEMNVSTLELGDSALYLCASSRGGYNTEAFFGQGTRLTVV.

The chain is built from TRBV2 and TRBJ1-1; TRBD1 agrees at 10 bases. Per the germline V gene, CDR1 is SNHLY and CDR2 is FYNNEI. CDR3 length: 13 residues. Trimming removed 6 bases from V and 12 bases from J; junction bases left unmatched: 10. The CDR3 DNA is TGTGCCAGCAGCGAGAGGGACAGGGGAAGGCCTTTCTTT. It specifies CASSERDRGRPFF.

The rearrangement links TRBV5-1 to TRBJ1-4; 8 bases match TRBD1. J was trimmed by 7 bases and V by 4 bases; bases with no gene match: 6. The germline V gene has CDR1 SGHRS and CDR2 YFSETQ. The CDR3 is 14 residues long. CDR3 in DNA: TGCGCCAGCAGCCAGACAGGGGAGAGTGAAAAACTGTTTTTT. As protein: CASSQTGESEKLFF.

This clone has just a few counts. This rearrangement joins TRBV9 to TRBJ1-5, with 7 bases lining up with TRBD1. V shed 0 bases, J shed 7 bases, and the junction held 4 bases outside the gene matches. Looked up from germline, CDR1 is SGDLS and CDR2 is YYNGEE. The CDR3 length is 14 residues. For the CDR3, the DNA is TGTGCCAGCAGCGTAGGACAGGGTGGGCAGCCCCAGCATTTT. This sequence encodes CASSVGQGGQPQHF.

CDR3 amino acids: CASSRRHQRQETQYF. CDR3 nucleotide sequence: TGCGCCAGCAGCCGGCGACACCAACGGCAGGAGACCCAGTACTTC. This sequence joins TRBV4-1 and TRBJ2-5; the D is unclear. This CDR3 is 15 amino acids long. In germline, CDR1 is MGHRA, CDR2 YSYEKL. Deletions cut 4 bases from V and 5 bases from J, with 17 bases between.

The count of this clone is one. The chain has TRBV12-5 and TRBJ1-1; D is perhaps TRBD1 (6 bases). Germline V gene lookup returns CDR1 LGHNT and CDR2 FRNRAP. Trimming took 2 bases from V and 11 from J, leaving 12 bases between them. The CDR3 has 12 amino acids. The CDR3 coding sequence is TGTGCTAGTGGTTTGTCCGCAGGGGCGGCTTTCTTT. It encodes CASGLSAGAAFF.

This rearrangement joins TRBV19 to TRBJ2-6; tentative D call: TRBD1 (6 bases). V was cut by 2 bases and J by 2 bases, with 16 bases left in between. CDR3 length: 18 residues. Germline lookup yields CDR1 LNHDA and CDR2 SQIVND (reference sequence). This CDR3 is CASSIPGAHGAGANVLTF. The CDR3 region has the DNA TGTGCCAGTAGTATACCAGGGGCTCATGGTGCTGGGGCCAACGTCCTGACTTTC. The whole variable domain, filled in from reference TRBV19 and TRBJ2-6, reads DGGITQSPKYLFRKEGQNVTLSCEQNLNHDAMYWYRQDPGQGLRLIYYSQIVNDFQKGDIAEGYSVSREKKESFPLTVTSAQKNPTAFYLCASSIPGAHGAGANVLTFGAGSRLTVL.

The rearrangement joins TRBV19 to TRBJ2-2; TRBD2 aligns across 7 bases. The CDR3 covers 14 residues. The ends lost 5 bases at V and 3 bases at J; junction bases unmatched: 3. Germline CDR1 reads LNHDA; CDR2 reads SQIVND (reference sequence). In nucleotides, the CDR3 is TGTGCCAGTAGTCGCGGGGGTTACACCGGGGAGCTGTTTTTT. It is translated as CASSRGGYTGELFF.

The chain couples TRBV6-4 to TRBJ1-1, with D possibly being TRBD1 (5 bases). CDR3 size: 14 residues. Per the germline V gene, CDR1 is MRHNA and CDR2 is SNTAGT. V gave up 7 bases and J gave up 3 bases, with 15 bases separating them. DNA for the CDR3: TGTGCCAGCACTCGTCGGGGGGTGGACACTGAAGCTTTCTTT. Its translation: CASTRRGVDTEAFF.

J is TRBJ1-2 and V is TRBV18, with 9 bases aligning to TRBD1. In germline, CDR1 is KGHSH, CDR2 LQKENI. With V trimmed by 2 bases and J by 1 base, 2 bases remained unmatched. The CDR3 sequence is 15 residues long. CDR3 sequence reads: CASSPRDRVNYGYTF. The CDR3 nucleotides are TGTGCCAGCTCACCAAGGGACAGGGTTAACTATGGCTACACCTTC.

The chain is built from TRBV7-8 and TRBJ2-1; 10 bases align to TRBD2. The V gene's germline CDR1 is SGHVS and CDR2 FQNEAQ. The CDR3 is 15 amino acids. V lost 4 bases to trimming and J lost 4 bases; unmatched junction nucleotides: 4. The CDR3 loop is CASSSTSGKYNEQFF. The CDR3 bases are TGTGCCAGCAGCTCAACTAGCGGGAAGTACAATGAGCAGTTCTTC. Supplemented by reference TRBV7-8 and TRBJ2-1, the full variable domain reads GAGVSQSPRYKVAKRGQDVALRCDPISGHVSLFWYQQALGQGPEFLTYFQNEAQLDKSGLPSDRFFAERPEGSVSTLKIQRTQQEDSAVYLCASSSTSGKYNEQFFGPGTRLTVL.

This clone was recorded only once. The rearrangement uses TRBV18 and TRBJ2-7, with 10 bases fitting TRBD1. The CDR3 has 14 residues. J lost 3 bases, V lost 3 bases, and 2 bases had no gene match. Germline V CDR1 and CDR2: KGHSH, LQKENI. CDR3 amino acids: CASSPRTGGYEQYF. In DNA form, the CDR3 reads TGTGCCAGCTCACCTAGGACAGGGGGCTACGAGCAGTACTTC.

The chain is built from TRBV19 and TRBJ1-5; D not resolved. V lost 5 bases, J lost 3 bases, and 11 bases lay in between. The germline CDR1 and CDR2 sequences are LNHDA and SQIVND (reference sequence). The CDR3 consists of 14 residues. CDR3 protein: CASSYTADNQPQHF. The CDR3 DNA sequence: TGTGCCAGTAGTTATACGGCGGACAATCAGCCCCAGCATTTT.

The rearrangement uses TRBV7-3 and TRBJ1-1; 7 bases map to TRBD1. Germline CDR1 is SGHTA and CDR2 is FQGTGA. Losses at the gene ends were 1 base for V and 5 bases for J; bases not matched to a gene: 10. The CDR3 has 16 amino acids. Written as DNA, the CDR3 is TGTGCCAGCAGCTTAAGGGTGACAGGGAGTAGTACTGAAGCTTTCTTT. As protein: CASSLRVTGSSTEAFF.

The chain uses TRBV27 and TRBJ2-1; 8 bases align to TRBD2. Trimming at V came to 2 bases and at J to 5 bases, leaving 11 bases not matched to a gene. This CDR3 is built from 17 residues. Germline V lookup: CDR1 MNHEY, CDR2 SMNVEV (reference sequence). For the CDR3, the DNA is TGTGCCAGCAGTTTACCCCTTTCGGGGGGGCCTAACAATGAGCAGTTCTTC. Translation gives CASSLPLSGGPNNEQFF.

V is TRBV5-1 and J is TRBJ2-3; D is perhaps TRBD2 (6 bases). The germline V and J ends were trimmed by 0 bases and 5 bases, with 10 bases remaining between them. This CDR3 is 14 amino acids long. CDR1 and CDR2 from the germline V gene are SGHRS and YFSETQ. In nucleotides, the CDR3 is TGCGCCAGCAGCTTGGACGGGAGTGAAGATACGCAGTATTTT. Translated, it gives CASSLDGSEDTQYF.

The CDR3 sequence is CSATAGGWNTEAFF. The DNA of the CDR3 is TGCAGCGCGACCGCAGGGGGATGGAACACTGAAGCTTTCTTT. This chain links TRBV29-1 with TRBJ1-1, with TRBD1 identical over 7 bases. In germline, CDR1 is SQVTM, CDR2 ANQGSEA. V lost 7 bases to trimming and J lost 1 base; unmatched junction nucleotides: 9. This CDR3 is 14 amino acids long. The variable domain in full, completed from reference TRBV29-1 and TRBJ1-1, reads SAVISQKPSRDICQRGTSLTIQCQVDSQVTMMFWYRQQPGQSLTLIATANQGSEATYESGFVIDKFPISRPNLTFSTLTVSNMSPEDSSIYLCSATAGGWNTEAFFGQGTRLTVV.